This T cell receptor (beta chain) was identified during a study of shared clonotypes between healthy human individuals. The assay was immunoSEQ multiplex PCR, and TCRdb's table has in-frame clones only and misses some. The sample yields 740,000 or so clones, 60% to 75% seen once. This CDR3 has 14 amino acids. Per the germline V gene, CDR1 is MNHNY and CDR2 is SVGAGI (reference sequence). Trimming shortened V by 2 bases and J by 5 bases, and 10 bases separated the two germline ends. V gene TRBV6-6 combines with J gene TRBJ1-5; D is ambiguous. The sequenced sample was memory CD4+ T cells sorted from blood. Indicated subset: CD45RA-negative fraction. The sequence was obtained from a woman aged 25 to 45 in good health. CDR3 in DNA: TGTGCCAGCAGTTACGGCGGATCCGATCAGCCCCAGCATTTT. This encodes CASSYGGSDQPQHF.